This T cell receptor (beta chain) was identified in a study of cytomegalovirus exposure and HLA in healthy donors (dated by TCRdb to about 2017). With respect to the entire study: An earlier analysis of several hundred of the donors reported about 290 Gb of sequence data and approximately 110 million unique TCR beta sequences from approximately 180 million T cells. The study aimed to test whether signatures of past pathogen exposure could be identified by cataloging public T cell receptors. Across some 400 genotyped donors of the cohort, an average of roughly 250,000 unique TCR beta nucleotide sequences per donor were sequenced, and around 20% of those sequences were non-productive. The later analysis used no new phenotypic data to find candidate immune exposures, relying instead on TCR beta sequences and their occurrence across donors. To predict cytomegalovirus infection status, the study combined high-throughput TCR immunosequencing, statistical association of individual TCRs with disease status, and machine learning. To decide whether each TCR beta V gene segment behaved as functional or pseudogenic, an earlier analysis of some 600 of the donors relied on high-throughput TCR beta sequencing. An early release covering about 600 HLA-typed donors comprised about 300 gigabases of sequencing data and around 80 million unique TCR sequences. Both class I and class II loci were covered by HLA typing, at four-digit resolution. Besides the first cohort of around 670 subjects, a separate validation cohort made up of 120 different subjects was used. Donor age, sex, ethnicity and CMV serostatus were collected together with the repertoire data. Roughly five DR-DQ haplotypes were treated as single units for association and clustering because of strong linkage in the cohort. All discovery cohort repertoires had been generated on a single sequencing platform. Among the roughly 390 genotyped donors, roughly 80% belonged to the genetic ancestry cluster associated with self-reported Caucasian donors. A later analysis re-examined previously published TCR beta repertoires from roughly 650 donors and added high-resolution HLA genotyping to investigate patterns of TCR occurrence. A later genetic analysis used genome-wide SNP genotypes for about 55% of the 666 donors, treating that subset as a discovery cohort. The study used immunosequencing to profile the T cell repertoires of 666 subjects and linked those repertoires to cytomegalovirus serostatus. The number of typed donors differed by locus: roughly 629-630 for A, B, C, DRB1 and DQB1; roughly 510 for DQA1; 606 for DPA1; and approximately 450 for DPB1.

Summary of the overall study and its limitations: When HLA alleles, especially DR and DQ, strongly co-occurred, attributing TCR associations to individual alleles was difficult. A later analysis found that most CMV-associated TCR beta chains appeared HLA-restricted, with HLA associations seemingly driven largely by CMV exposure. A cluster of highly shared sequence variants was judged likely to represent a technical artifact of the sequencing pipeline. An earlier analysis of several hundred of the donors showed that most TCR beta V segments appeared in productive rearrangements either about 90% or about 30% of the time, which broadly matched IMGT annotations. Because counts were too low, about 15 rarely observed V segments, including chromosome 9 orphons, were left out of the earlier analysis of approximately 580 of the donors. The study listed 170 or so TCR beta chains as associated with cytomegalovirus. A later genetic analysis associated a missense DCLRE1C variant with V-gene and J-gene trimming of TCR beta chains, and an independent cohort replicated the association. Some IMGT-functional V segments, including TRBV6-2 and TRBV6-3, could not be distinguished by the 87-base-pair reads and were therefore excluded. In this cohort, only TCR beta chains were sequenced, and detectable features were limited by the absence of alpha or paired-chain data. A later genetic analysis reported fewer N-insertions in productive TCRs among donors in an Asian-associated ancestry cluster than the roughly 720-donor mean. At a false discovery rate of 0.05, a later analysis linked some 17,000 TCR beta sequences to specific HLA alleles. A later analysis reported that several top co-occurrence clusters appeared linked to parvovirus B19, influenza, CMV and Epstein-Barr virus. In vitro tests confirmed that a few of the cytomegalovirus-associated TCR beta chains recognize cytomegalovirus antigens. In both the original and validation cohorts, the classifier was reported to diagnose cytomegalovirus status with high specificity and sensitivity. In a later analysis, TCR association rates were found to vary across HLA loci, with the most associated TCRs seen for DRB1 alleles and the fewest for HLA-C alleles. A further reported finding was that TCR beta sequences accurately predicted the HLA-A and HLA-B alleles for most subjects in the first cohort. Correlated functional status among segregating V segments might reflect linkage disequilibrium, but an unknown experimental factor could not be ruled out. A later analysis found that HLA-associated TCR beta chains were more clonally expanded and had lower generation probabilities than equally common non-associated chains. It was suggested by the authors that the approach could potentially be generalized to other disease states and immunological phenotypes. Because HLA typing was unavailable for some donors at each locus, only the typed subset was used in association tests. Most TCR sequences were observed very rarely across donors, whereas some public TCRs were present in many individuals. Roughly uniform sequencing depth across donors was assumed in presence/absence analyses, although this assumption may not hold. For the cohort, immune exposure information was limited to CMV serostatus.

For CDR1 and CDR2, the germline V gene lists SGHDT and YYEEEE. The CDR3 numbers 15 residues from cysteine through phenylalanine. CDR3 DNA is the only sequence kept; it has 45 bases, read in frame from the first base. Trimming removed 4 bases from V and 1 base from J; the gene matches leave 3 bases unexplained. Regarding this clone: Its cognate antigen has yet to be identified. Qualities for individual bases were not recorded, and no much larger clone is one base off.

In total, 600 or so healthy bone marrow donors made up the cohort. At the time of sampling, every cohort member was nominally healthy, though immune exposures that went unrecorded were likely present. CMV serostatus was recorded as positive for some 300 and negative for about 50% of the roughly 670 cohort members, whereas no CMV serostatus was recorded for the donor in question. A peripheral blood sample was provided by each donor, and peripheral blood mononuclear cells were used for TCR beta sequencing. Genomic DNA was extracted from the blood cell samples with the Qiagen DNeasy Blood Extraction Kit. The library was made by the immunoSEQ multiplex PCR assay. For the multiplex PCR, a mixture combining 60 forward primers for TCR Vbeta segments and 13 reverse primers for TCR Jbeta segments was used. A multiplex PCR assay on genomic DNA amplified the CDR3 region of rearranged TCR beta genes. On the Illumina HiSeq System, the amplified TCR beta libraries were sequenced as 87-base-pair reads. On the study's bioinformatics: A later analysis tallied some 79 million unique TCR beta chains across the 600 to 700 repertoires, and some 12 million of those chains were shared by two or more donors. A nearest-neighbor algorithm error-corrected the raw reads and collapsed the reads into unique sequences, merging closely related sequences to remove PCR and sequencing errors. V, D and J gene segments were assigned by aligning CDR3 sequences to IMGT reference sequences. For a sequence to be retained, at least a six-nucleotide match to both a V gene segment and a J gene segment was required. A rearrangement was called productive if the CDR3 had no stop codons and remained in frame with V and J, and every other rearrangement was called non-productive. CDR3 was defined according to IMGT convention as the region running from the second conserved V-encoded cysteine to the conserved J-encoded phenylalanine. The earlier analysis of roughly 590 of the donors excluded any sequence lacking an unambiguous match to a single V gene segment. In an earlier analysis of about 590 of the donors, a V segment was called functional when productive rearrangements were above 56.7%, and segregating when the standard deviation between donors exceeded 5%. A statistical classification framework was developed to diagnose cytomegalovirus status using the catalog of TCR beta chain sequences. A later analysis assigned V and J genes by comparing TCR nucleotide sequences with IMGT/GENE-DB human TR gene sequences. In a later analysis, CDR3 sequences and most-parsimonious VDJ recombination scenarios were assigned using the TCRdist pipeline. A later analysis defined each TCR beta chain by its CDR3 amino acid sequence plus V-gene family, and excluded reads lacking a unique V-gene family. In a later analysis, 450 to 600 highly shared, low-generation-probability nucleotide sequences were removed to address suspected cross-contamination and a sequencing artifact. For each public chain, a later analysis derived a clonal expansion index from normalized ranks of inferred template counts within each repertoire. Generation probabilities in a later analysis came from a VDJ recombination model fitted to out-of-frame rearrangements, and those results were checked against IGoR. A later analysis scored TCR-TCR, TCR-HLA and TCR-CMV co-occurrence with hypergeometric tests, applying a repertoire-size bias correction to TCR pairs. False discovery rates were estimated in a later analysis by permuting HLA or CMV assignments 20 times. In a later analysis, co-occurring TCRs were grouped using DBSCAN, and TCRdist sequence similarity was added for clustering within HLA-allele-positive subsets. Repertoires with fewer than 30,000 or more than 120,000 public chains were left out of co-occurrence clustering, as were five repertoires with anomalous nucleotide sharing. TCRdb obtained this table from immuneACCESS and retained in-frame rearrangements with V and J assigned. These tables miss some clones; where compared with another copy, unresolved V genes account for less than half of the shortfall, and the remainder is unexplained. D and trimming come from the DNA, and the V and J calls and clone size come from that table. Here the sample has about 140,000 clones; approximately 73% occur a single time. Roughly 14% of the sample rests with the top ten.

The sample taken for sequencing was PBMCs. This clonotype was obtained from a human donor in good health. Recombination joined TRBV5-6 with TRBJ1-5; TRBD1 agrees with 9 junctional bases. The nucleotide sequence reads TGTGCCAGCAGCCCCGGGACAGGGAGCAATCAGCCCCAGCATTTT. This codes for CASSPGTGSNQPQHF.